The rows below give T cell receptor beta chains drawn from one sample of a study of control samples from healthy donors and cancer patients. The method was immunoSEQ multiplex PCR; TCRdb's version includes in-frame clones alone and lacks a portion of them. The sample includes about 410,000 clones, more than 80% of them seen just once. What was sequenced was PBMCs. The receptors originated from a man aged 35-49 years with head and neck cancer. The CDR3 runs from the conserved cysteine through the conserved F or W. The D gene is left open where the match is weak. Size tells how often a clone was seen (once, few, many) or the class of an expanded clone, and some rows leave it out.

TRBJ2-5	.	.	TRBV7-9	CASSLWVGSRETQYF	TGTGCCAGCAGCTTATGGGTGGGGAGTCGAGAGACCCAGTACTTC
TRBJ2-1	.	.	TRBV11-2	CASSPTGVDNEQFF	TGTGCCAGCAGCCCCACGGGGGTGGACAATGAGCAGTTCTTC
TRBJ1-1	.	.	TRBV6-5	CASRTVMNTEAFF	TGTGCCAGCCGGACGGTCATGAACACTGAAGCTTTCTTT
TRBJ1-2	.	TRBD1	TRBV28	CASSLTVQGAQGYGYTF	TGTGCCAGCAGTTTAACAGTACAGGGGGCGCAAGGCTATGGCTACACCTTC
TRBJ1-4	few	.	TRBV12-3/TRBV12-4	CASSLSMGEKLFF	TGTGCCAGCAGTTTGTCTATGGGTGAAAAACTGTTTTTT
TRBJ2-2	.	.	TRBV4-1	CASSQVDRRPSGGELFF	TGCGCCAGCAGCCAAGTTGACCGACGCCCCTCCGGCGGGGAGCTGTTTTTT
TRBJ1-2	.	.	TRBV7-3	CASSLSGDLPTF	TGTGCCAGCAGCTTAAGTGGGGACCTCCCCACCTTC
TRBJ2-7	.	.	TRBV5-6	CASSLGGYEQYF	TGTGCCAGCAGCTTGGGGGGCTACGAGCAGTACTTC
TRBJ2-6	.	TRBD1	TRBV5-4	CASSRSRQGHGANVLTF	TGTGCCAGCAGCCGAAGTAGACAGGGGCATGGGGCCAACGTCCTGACTTTC
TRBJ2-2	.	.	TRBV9	CASSGPANTGELFF	TGTGCCAGCAGCGGACCCGCGAACACCGGGGAGCTGTTTTTT
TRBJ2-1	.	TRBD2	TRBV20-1	CSASSGRESYNEQFF	TGCAGTGCGAGTAGCGGGAGGGAATCCTACAATGAGCAGTTCTTC
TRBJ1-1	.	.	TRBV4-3	CASSPSYNTMNTEAFF	TGCGCCAGCAGCCCATCATACAATACTATGAACACTGAAGCTTTCTTT